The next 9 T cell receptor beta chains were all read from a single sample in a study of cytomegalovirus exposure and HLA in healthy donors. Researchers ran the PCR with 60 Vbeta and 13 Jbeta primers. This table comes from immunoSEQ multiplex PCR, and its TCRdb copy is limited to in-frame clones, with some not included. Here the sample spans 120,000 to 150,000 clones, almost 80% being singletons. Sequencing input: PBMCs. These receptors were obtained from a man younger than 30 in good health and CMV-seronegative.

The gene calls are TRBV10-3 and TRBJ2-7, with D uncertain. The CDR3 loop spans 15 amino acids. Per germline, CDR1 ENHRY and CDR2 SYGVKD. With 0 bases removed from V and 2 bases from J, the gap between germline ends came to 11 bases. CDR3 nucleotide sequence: TGTGCCATCAGTGAGTCGGTACTGAAGCCCTACGAGCAGTACTTC. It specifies CAISESVLKPYEQYF.

CDR3 nucleotide sequence: TGTGCCAGCATCCGGGGTGGCAGCACTGAAGCTTTCTTT. Its protein product is CASIRGGSTEAFF. The chain uses TRBV6-6 and TRBJ1-1; the D is unclear. Trimming shortened V by 7 bases and J by 4 bases, and 13 bases separated the two germline ends. From germline, CDR1 is MNHNY and CDR2 SVGAGI (reference sequence). The CDR3 has 13 amino acids.

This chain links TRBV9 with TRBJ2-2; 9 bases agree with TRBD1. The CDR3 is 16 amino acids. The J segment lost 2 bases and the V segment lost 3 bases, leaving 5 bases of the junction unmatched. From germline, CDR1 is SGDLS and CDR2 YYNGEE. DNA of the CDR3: TGTGCCAGCAGCGAGGGGGACAGGGCCAACACCGGGGAGCTGTTTTTT. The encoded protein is CASSEGDRANTGELFF.

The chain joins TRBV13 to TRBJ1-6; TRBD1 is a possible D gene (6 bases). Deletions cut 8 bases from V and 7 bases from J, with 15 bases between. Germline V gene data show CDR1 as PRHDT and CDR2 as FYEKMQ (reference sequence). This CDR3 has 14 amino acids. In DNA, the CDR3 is TGTGCCAGCGGCGTCGGGACATCCAATTCACCCCTCCACTTT. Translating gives CASGVGTSNSPLHF.

CDR3 loop: CASSMRPPEEQPQHF. The DNA of the CDR3 is TGTGCCAGTAGTATGAGACCCCCCGAGGAGCAGCCCCAGCATTTT. The chain carries TRBV19 and TRBJ1-5; D remains unclear. Germline CDR1 reads LNHDA; CDR2 reads SQIVND (reference sequence). The V end lost 3 bases, the J end lost 7 bases, and 16 bases lay between the germline ends. The CDR3 covers 15 residues.

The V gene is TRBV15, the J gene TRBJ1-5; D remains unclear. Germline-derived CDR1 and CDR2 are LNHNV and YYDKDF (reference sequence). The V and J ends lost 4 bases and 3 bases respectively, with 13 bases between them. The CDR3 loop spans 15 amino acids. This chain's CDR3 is CATSINLRDNQPQHF. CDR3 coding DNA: TGTGCCACCAGCATTAATCTTCGGGACAATCAGCCCCAGCATTTT.

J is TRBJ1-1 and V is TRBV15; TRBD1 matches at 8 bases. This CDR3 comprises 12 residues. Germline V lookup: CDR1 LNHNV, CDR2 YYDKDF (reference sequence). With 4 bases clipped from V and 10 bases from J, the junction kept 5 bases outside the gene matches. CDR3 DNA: TGTGCCACCAGCACGAGGACAGGGACAGCTTTCTTT. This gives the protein CATSTRTGTAFF.

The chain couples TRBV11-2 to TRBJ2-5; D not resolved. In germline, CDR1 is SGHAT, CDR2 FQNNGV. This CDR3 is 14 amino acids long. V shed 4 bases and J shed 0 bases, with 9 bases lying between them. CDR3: CASSSFQYQETQYF. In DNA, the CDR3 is TGTGCCAGCAGCTCCTTTCAGTACCAAGAGACCCAGTACTTC.

The CDR3 here is CATSRAWQGSSYNEQFF. CDR3 nucleotides: TGTGCCACCAGCAGAGCTTGGCAGGGGAGCTCCTACAATGAGCAGTTCTTC. The chain joins TRBV15 to TRBJ2-1; D is perhaps TRBD1 (6 bases). Germline CDR1 is LNHNV and CDR2 is YYDKDF (reference sequence). The CDR3 is made up of 17 amino acids. The ends were cut back, 1 base at V and 0 bases at J, with 13 bases in the middle.